The T cell receptor beta chain under discussion was sequenced for a study of blood T cell repertoires in COVID-19. Assay used: immunoSEQ multiplex PCR; TCRdb lists only in-frame clones, some missing. The data show about 260,000 clones, about 88% seen once. V dropped 6 bases and J dropped 3; count of bases not matched to a gene: 4. This CDR3 is built from 15 residues. Germline V CDR1 and CDR2: MNHEY, SVGAGI. J is TRBJ2-6 and V is TRBV6-5, with 8 bases identical to TRBD1. This TCR was sampled from a woman younger than 45 with COVID-19, enrolled during active disease. Sequencing was performed on peripheral blood. CDR3 sequence: CASSEDRDGANVLTF. The DNA for the CDR3 is TGTGCCAGCAGCGAGGACAGGGATGGGGCCAACGTCCTGACTTTC.